The rows below give T cell receptor beta chains drawn from one sample of a study of T cell clonotyping in hematopoietic cell transplantation. The repertoire was sequenced with immunoSEQ multiplex PCR; TCRdb's copy has only in-frame clones and lacks some. The sample lists fewer than 15,000 clones, 75% to 90% occurring once. This specimen was peripheral blood mononuclear cells, taken before stem cell transplant. The receptors here all came from a man aged 60-69 years with acute myeloid leukemia. Some clones in this sample may be carry-over from other donors' samples. CDR3s include the opening cysteine and the closing phenylalanine or tryptophan. Each record gives: clone size, J gene, V gene, D gene, CDR3 DNA, CDR3 protein. A D gene is named only where the DNA matches it firmly. Size is stated for part of the rows, as once, few or many counts, or as a class when the clone is expanded.

>.|TRBJ2-7|TRBV11-2|.
TGTGCCAGCAGCCATAGAACCGACGGGGCCGAGCAGTACTTC
CASSHRTDGAEQYF
>few|TRBJ2-4|TRBV5-4|.
TGTGCCAGCAGCCTCTACGGCAGGGGACTAGCCAAAAACATTCAGTACTTC
CASSLYGRGLAKNIQYF
>.|TRBJ2-5|TRBV7-8|.
TGTGCCAGCAGCGACCCTGGGTTGCCAGAGACCCAGTACTTC
CASSDPGLPETQYF
>.|TRBJ2-7|TRBV2|.
TGTGCCAGCAGTGAATGGGCCCTCTACGAGCAGTACTTC
CASSEWALYEQYF
>.|TRBJ1-1|TRBV5-6|.
TGTGCCAGCAGCTCGATGAAGGCGAACATGGGAATGAACACTGAAGCTTTCTTT
CASSSMKANMGMNTEAFF
>.|TRBJ2-7|TRBV4-3|TRBD2
TGCGCCAGCAGCCAAGATCGGGGAGGGCCCTACGAGCAGTACTTC
CASSQDRGGPYEQYF
>.|TRBJ2-3|TRBV19|TRBD2
TGTGCCAGTAGTGCACCGCCGGGACTAGCGGGGGGGCCAGCAGATACGCAGTATTTT
CASSAPPGLAGGPADTQYF
>.|TRBJ1-5|TRBV4-2|.
TGTGCCAGCAGCCCCGAACGACACAGGGATCAGCCCCAGCATTTT
CASSPERHRDQPQHF
>.|TRBJ2-7|TRBV20-1|.
TGCAGTGCTATGGATGGGGATCTGAGGTACTTC
CSAMDGDLRYF
>.|TRBJ2-3|TRBV4-2|TRBD2
TGTGCCAGCAGCCAAGATCTGAGCGGGGGTATTCCGGATACGCAGTATTTT
CASSQDLSGGIPDTQYF
>few|TRBJ2-3|TRBV7-2|.
TGTGCCAGCAGCCCCCGCACAGATACGCAGTATTTT
CASSPRTDTQYF
>.|TRBJ1-3|TRBV7-2|.
TGTGCCAGCACCCAGATTCCTCAGGGTTACCTCTCTGGAAACACCATATATTTT
CASTQIPQGYLSGNTIYF
>.|TRBJ2-7|TRBV30|TRBD2
TGTGCCTGGAGTGTGGGACTAGCGGGGCCCGAGCAGTACTTC
CAWSVGLAGPEQYF
>.|TRBJ2-7|TRBV19|.
TGTGCCAGTAGCACCAGTGGGGGACACGAGCAGTACTTC
CASSTSGGHEQYF
>.|TRBJ2-3|TRBV5-1|TRBD2
TGCGCCAGCAGCTTGGCCGGGACTACGGATACGCAGTATTTT
CASSLAGTTDTQYF
>few|TRBJ2-3|TRBV6-5|.
TGTGCCAGCAGTTCAGGCAGTCTACCCACAGATACGCAGTATTTT
CASSSGSLPTDTQYF
>.|TRBJ1-2|TRBV4-1|TRBD1
TGCGCCAGCAGCCAAGATTACACGGCGGGACAGAAGAAAAAGTATGGCTACACCTTC
CASSQDYTAGQKKKYGYTF
>.|TRBJ1-1|TRBV7-2|.
TGTGCCAGCAGCCTTTCGCAGTTAGGTGAAGCTTTCTTT
CASSLSQLGEAFF
>once|TRBJ1-6|TRBV27|.
TGTGCCAGCAGTTTAAGACAGATTAATTCACCCCTCCACTTT
CASSLRQINSPLHF
>.|TRBJ2-7|TRBV5-6|TRBD2
TGTGCCAGCAGCCAGCAACGGGGGGGTACCTACGAGCAGTACTTC
CASSQQRGGTYEQYF
>.|TRBJ2-5|TRBV7-3|.
TGTGCCAGCAGCGGGGGTCAAGGGGAGACCCAGTACTTC
CASSGGQGETQYF
>.|TRBJ2-1|TRBV6-5|.
TGTGCCAGCAGACTAGTCAATGAGCAGTTCTTC
CASRLVNEQFF
>.|TRBJ2-5|TRBV7-9|TRBD2
TGTGCCAGCAGCGTAGGAATCCAGCGGGGGGGCTTGGAGACCCAGTACTTC
CASSVGIQRGGLETQYF
>.|TRBJ2-1|TRBV10-3|.
TGTGCCATCAGGGAATCAAGTGAGCAGTTCTTC
CAIRESSEQFF
>few|TRBJ2-7|TRBV28|.
TGTGCCAGCAGTTTGCACCCCACCTCCTACGAGCAGTACTTC
CASSLHPTSYEQYF
>.|TRBJ2-7|TRBV11-2|TRBD2
TGTGCCAGCAGCTTGGGACTAGCGGGAGCCTACGAGCAGTACTTC
CASSLGLAGAYEQYF
>once|TRBJ2-1|TRBV6-4|TRBD2
TGTGCCAGCAGTCTTAGCGGGGGCTCCTACAATGAGCAGTTCTTC
CASSLSGGSYNEQFF
>.|TRBJ2-7|TRBV6-5|.
TGTGCCAGCAGCCCTTCCAACGTTGAGCAGTACTTC
CASSPSNVEQYF
>.|TRBJ1-2|TRBV5-1|.
TGCGCCAGCAGCCCTCGGACAGATTCTAACTATGGCTACACCTTC
CASSPRTDSNYGYTF
>.|TRBJ1-2|TRBV2|.
TGTGCCAGCTTAAGGACGGGTTCCCCCAATTCTAACTATGGCTACACCTTC
CASLRTGSPNSNYGYTF
>few|TRBJ1-1|TRBV9|.
TGTGCCAGCAGCGTAGTGTCGAGGAACACTGAAGCTTTCTTT
CASSVVSRNTEAFF
>.|TRBJ1-2|TRBV7-3|.
TGTGCCAGCAGCCCCGATCAGGGTGTCGGCTACACCTTC
CASSPDQGVGYTF
>.|TRBJ2-7|TRBV5-4|.
TGTGCCAGCAGCCTTAGCTGGTCCTACGAGCAGTACTTC
CASSLSWSYEQYF
>.|TRBJ2-3|TRBV5-1|.
TGCGCCAGCAGCTTGGCGCAGGGTACAGATACGCAGTATTTT
CASSLAQGTDTQYF
>.|TRBJ2-5|TRBV28|.
TGTGCCAGCAGTAACGGGGACCAGTACTTC
CASSNGDQYF
>.|TRBJ2-2|TRBV5-4|.
TGTGCCAGCACTCCGGACGGACAGAACACCGGGGAGCTGTTTTTT
CASTPDGQNTGELFF
>.|TRBJ2-5|TRBV2|.
TGTGCCATCCTACAGGAGCCGGGGGAAGAGACCCAGTACTTC
CAILQEPGEETQYF
>few|TRBJ2-7|TRBV2|.
TGTGCCAGCAGTGAGTACAGCTCCTACGAGCAGTACTTC
CASSEYSSYEQYF
>once|TRBJ2-4|TRBV6-5|.
TGTGCCGTACAGCCTGAAGCCAAAAACATTCAGTACTTC
CAVQPEAKNIQYF
>few|TRBJ1-1|TRBV9|TRBD1
TGTGCCAGCAGCCCGGGGACAGGGTGGACGAGCACTGAAGCTTTCTTT
CASSPGTGWTSTEAFF
>.|TRBJ2-5|TRBV7-2|.
TGTGCCAGCAGCTTGGCAGGGGTAGGAGAGACCCAGTACTTC
CASSLAGVGETQYF
>.|TRBJ2-7|TRBV5-1|TRBD1
TGCGCCAGCAGCTGGGGGACAGCCTACGAGCAGTACTTC
CASSWGTAYEQYF
>.|TRBJ2-2|TRBV2|.
TGTGCCAGCAGGGGGGGACCTTACGACCCGGGCGGGGAGCTGTTTTTT
CASRGGPYDPGGELFF
>.|TRBJ1-5|TRBV7-2|.
TGTGCCAGCAGCTTAGAGCGGGAGCAGCCCCAGCATTTT
CASSLEREQPQHF
>.|TRBJ2-4|TRBV29-1|.
TGCAGCGTTGACTCCCGGGGACCCAAAAACATTCAGTACTTC
CSVDSRGPKNIQYF
>.|TRBJ2-3|TRBV5-1|TRBD1
TGCGCCAGCAGCTTGGCCCGGACAGGGGGTCAGACAGATACGCAGTATTTT
CASSLARTGGQTDTQYF
>.|TRBJ2-3|TRBV2|TRBD1
TGTGCCAGCCGGGACAGGGATGATACGCAGTATTTT
CASRDRDDTQYF
>.|TRBJ2-3|TRBV4-3|.
TGCGCCAGCAGCCAAGATCCCCGACAGGATACGCAGTATTTT
CASSQDPRQDTQYF
>.|TRBJ2-3|TRBV7-2|TRBD1
TGTGCCAGCAGCTTAGGCCCAGGGGGTACAGATACGCAGTATTTT
CASSLGPGGTDTQYF
>.|TRBJ2-3|TRBV4-2|.
TGTGCCAGCAGCCAGGTTAGCGGCTTAGCAGACACGCAGTATTTT
CASSQVSGLADTQYF
>.|TRBJ2-7|TRBV15|.
TGTGCCACCAGCAGAGGGGGAGGAAGCTACGAGCAGTACTTC
CATSRGGGSYEQYF
>.|TRBJ2-1|TRBV7-6|.
TGTGCCAGCAGCTTAGAAACAGGAGCCTACAATGAGCAGTTCTTC
CASSLETGAYNEQFF
>once|TRBJ2-7|TRBV7-6|.
TGTGCCAGCAGCCCAGAGGGGGGAAGCTACGAGCAGTACTTC
CASSPEGGSYEQYF
>.|TRBJ2-1|TRBV11-3|.
TGTGCCAGCAGCCCCACACTCGAGGGCGAGCAGTTCTTC
CASSPTLEGEQFF
>.|TRBJ2-3|TRBV29-1|.
TGCAGCTTCACCCCACTTGGCACAGATACGCAGTATTTT
CSFTPLGTDTQYF